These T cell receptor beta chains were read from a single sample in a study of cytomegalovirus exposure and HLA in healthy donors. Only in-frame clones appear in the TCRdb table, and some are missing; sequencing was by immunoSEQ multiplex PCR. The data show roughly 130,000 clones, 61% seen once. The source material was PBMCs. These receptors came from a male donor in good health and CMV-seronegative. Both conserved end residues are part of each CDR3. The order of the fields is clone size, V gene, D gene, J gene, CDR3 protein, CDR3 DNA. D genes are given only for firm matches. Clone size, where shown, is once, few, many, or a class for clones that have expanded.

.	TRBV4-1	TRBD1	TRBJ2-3	CASSPLTGAFTDTQYF	TGCGCCAGCAGCCCGCTGACAGGGGCCTTCACAGATACGCAGTATTTT
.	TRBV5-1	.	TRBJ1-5	CASSIGGGNNQPQHF	TGCGCCAGCAGCATCGGGGGGGGCAACAATCAGCCCCAGCATTTT
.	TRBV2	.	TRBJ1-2	CASSLPNYGYTF	TGTGCCAGCAGTCTCCCTAACTATGGCTACACCTTC
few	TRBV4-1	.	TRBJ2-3	CASSQDGPGGTDTQYF	TGCGCCAGCAGCCAAGATGGCCCGGGGGGCACAGATACGCAGTATTTT
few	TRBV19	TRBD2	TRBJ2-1	CASSITSEPSYNEQFF	TGTGCCAGTAGTATAACTAGCGAACCCTCCTACAATGAGCAGTTCTTC
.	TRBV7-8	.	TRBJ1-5	CASSFFAGRSQPQHF	TGTGCCAGCAGCTTCTTCGCAGGCCGCAGCCAGCCCCAGCATTTT
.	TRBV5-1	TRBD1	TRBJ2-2	CASSLTQGQGTGELFF	TGCGCCAGCAGCCTAACCCAGGGACAGGGTACCGGGGAGCTGTTTTTT
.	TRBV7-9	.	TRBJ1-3	CASSYGQTSGNTIYF	TGTGCCAGCAGCTATGGACAGACCTCTGGAAACACCATATATTTT
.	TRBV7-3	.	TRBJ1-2	CASSLAGGNYGYTF	TGTGCCAGCAGCTTAGCGGGGGGCAACTATGGCTACACCTTC
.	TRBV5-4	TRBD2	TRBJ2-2	CASSEVSGGSTGELFF	TGTGCCAGCAGCGAAGTGAGCGGGGGGTCCACCGGGGAGCTGTTTTTT
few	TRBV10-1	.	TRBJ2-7	CASRTGTMYEQYF	TGCGCCAGCAGAACCGGGACAATGTACGAGCAGTACTTC
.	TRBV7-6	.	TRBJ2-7	CASSSRTRSYEQYF	TGTGCCAGCAGCTCTCGGACACGATCCTACGAGCAGTACTTC